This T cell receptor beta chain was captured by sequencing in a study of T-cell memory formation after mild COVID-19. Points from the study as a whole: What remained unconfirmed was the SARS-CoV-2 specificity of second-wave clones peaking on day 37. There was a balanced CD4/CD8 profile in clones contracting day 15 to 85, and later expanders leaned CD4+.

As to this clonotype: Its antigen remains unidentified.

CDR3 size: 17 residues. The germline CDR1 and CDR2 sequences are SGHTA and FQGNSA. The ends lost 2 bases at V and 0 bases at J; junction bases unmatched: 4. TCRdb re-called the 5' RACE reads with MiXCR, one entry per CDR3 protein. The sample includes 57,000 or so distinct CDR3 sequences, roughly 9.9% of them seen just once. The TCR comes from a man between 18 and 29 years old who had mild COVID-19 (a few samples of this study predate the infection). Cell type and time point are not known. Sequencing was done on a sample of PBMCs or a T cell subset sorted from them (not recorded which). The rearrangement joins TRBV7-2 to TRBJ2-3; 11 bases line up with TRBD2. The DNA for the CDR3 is TGTGCCAGCAGCTTACCGACTAGCGGGGTGAGCACAGATACGCAGTATTTT. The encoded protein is CASSLPTSGVSTDTQYF.